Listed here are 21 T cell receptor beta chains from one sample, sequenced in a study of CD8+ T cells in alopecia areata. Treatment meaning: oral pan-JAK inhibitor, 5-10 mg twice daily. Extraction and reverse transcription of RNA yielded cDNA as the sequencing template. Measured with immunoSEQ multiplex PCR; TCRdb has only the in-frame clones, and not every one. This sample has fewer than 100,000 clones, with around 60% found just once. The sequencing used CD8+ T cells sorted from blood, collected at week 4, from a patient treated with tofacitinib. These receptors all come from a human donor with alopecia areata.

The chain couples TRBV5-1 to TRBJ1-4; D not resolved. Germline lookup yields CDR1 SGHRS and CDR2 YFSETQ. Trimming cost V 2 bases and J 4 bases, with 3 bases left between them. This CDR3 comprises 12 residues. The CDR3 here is CASSLNNEKLFF. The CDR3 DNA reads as TGCGCCAGCAGCTTAAATAATGAAAAACTGTTTTTT.

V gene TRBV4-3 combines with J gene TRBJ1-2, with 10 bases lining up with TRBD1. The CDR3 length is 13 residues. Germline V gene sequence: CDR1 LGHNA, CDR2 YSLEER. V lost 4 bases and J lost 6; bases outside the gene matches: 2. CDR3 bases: TGCGCCAGCAGCCCCGGACAGGGGGATGGCTACACCTTC. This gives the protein CASSPGQGDGYTF.

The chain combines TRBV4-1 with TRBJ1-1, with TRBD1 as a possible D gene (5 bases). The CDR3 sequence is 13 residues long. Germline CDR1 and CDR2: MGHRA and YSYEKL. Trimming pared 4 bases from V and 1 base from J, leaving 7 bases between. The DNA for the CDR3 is TGCGCCAGCAGCCGACAGCAGAACACTGAAGCTTTCTTT. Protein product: CASSRQQNTEAFF.

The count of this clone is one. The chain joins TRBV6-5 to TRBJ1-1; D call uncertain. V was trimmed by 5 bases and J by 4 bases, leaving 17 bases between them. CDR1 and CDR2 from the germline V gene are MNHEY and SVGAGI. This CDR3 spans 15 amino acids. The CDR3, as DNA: TGTGCCAGCAGTCACGGGCCTATAGGAGTCACTGAAGCTTTCTTT. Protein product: CASSHGPIGVTEAFF.

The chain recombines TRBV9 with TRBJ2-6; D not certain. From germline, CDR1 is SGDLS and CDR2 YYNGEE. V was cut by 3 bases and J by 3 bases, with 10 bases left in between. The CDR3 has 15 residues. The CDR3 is CASSDASDGANVLTF. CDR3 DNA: TGTGCCAGCAGCGATGCTTCAGATGGGGCCAACGTCCTGACTTTC.

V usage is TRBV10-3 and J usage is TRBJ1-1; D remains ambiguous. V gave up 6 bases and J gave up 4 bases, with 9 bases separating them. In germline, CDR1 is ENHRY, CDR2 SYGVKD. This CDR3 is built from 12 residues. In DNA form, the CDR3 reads TGTGCCATCAGGGATGGGGTCACTGAAGCTTTCTTT. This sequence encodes CAIRDGVTEAFF.

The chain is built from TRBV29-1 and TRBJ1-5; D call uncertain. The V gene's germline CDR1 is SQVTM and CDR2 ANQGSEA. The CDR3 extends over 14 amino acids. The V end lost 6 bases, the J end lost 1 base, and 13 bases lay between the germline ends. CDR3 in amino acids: CSVMRCWSNQPQHF. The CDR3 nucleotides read TGCAGCGTAATGCGCTGCTGGAGCAATCAGCCCCAGCATTTT.

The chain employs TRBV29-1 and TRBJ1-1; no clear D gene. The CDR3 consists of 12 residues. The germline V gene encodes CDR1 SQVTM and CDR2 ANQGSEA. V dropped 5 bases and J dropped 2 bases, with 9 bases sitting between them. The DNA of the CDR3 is TGCAGCGTTATAACAGTAAACACTGAAGCTTTCTTT. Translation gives CSVITVNTEAFF.

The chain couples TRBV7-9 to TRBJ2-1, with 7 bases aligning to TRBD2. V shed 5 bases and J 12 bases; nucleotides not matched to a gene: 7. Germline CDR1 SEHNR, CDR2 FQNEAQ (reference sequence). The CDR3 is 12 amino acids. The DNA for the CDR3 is TGTGCCAGCAGCCAAAGTCGGGGGGTGCAGTTCTTC. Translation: CASSQSRGVQFF. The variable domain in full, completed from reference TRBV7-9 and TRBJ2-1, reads DTGVSQNPRHKITKRGQNVTFRCDPISEHNRLYWYRQTLGQGPEFLTYFQNEAQLEKSRLLSDRFSAERPKGSFSTLEIQRTEQGDSAMYLCASSQSRGVQFFGPGTRLTVL.

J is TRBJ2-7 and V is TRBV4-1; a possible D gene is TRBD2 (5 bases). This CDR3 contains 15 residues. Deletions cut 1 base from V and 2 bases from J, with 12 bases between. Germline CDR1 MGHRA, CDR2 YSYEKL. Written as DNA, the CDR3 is TGCGCCAGCAGCCAAGGGTGGGGAGAGGCCTACGAGCAGTACTTC. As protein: CASSQGWGEAYEQYF.

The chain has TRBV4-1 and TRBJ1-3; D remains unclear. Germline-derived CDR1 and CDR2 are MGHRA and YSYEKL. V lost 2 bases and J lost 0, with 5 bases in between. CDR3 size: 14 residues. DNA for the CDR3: TGCGCCAGCAGCCAATTTAGCTCTGGAAACACCATATATTTT. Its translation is CASSQFSSGNTIYF.

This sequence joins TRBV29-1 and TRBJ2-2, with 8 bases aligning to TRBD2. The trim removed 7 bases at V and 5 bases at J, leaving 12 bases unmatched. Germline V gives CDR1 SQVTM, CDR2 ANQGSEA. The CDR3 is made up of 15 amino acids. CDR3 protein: CSAAPGGEETGELFF. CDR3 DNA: TGCAGCGCCGCCCCGGGGGGGGAAGAAACCGGGGAGCTGTTTTTT.

CDR3 sequence (DNA): TGTGCCTGGGGACAGAACTATGGCTACACCTTC. Translating gives CAWGQNYGYTF. This sequence joins TRBV30 and TRBJ1-2, with TRBD1 as a possible D gene (6 bases). Trimming shortened V by 5 bases and J by 2 bases, and 6 bases separated the two germline ends. CDR3 length: 11 amino acids. In germline, CDR1 is GTSNPN, CDR2 SVGIG (reference sequence).

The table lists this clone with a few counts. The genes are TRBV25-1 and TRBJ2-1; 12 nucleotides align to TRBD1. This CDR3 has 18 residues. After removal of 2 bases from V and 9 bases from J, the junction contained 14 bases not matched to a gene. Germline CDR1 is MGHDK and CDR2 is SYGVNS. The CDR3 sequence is CASSETTLGQGARREQFF. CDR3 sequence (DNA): TGTGCCAGCAGTGAAACCACCCTGGGACAGGGGGCGAGGCGTGAGCAGTTCTTC.

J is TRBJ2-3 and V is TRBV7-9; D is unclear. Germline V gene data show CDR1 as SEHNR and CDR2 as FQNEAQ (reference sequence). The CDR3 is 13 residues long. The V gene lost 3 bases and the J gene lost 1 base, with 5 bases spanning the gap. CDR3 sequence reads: CASSFPRTDTQYF. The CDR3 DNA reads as TGTGCCAGCAGCTTCCCACGCACAGATACGCAGTATTTT.

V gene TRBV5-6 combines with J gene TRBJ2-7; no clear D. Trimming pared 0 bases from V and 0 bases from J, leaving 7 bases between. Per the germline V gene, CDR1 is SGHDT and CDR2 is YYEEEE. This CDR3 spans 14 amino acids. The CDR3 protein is CASSLGQSSYEQYF. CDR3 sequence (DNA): TGTGCCAGCAGCTTGGGTCAGAGCTCCTACGAGCAGTACTTC.

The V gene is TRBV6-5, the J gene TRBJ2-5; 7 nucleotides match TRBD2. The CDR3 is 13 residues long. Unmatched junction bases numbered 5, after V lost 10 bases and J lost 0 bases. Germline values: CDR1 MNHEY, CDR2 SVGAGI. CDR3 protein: CATGGGYQETQYF. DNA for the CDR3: TGTGCCACCGGCGGGGGTTACCAAGAGACCCAGTACTTC.

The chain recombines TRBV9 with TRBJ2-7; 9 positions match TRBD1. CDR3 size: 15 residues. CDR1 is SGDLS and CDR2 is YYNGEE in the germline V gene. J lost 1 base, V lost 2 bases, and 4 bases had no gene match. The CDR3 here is CASSVGQGPSYEQYF. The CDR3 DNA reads TGTGCCAGCAGCGTGGGACAGGGCCCTTCCTACGAGCAGTACTTC.

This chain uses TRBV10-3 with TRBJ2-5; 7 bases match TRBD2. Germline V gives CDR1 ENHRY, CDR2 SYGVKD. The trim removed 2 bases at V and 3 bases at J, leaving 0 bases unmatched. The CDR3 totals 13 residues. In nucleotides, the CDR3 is TGTGCCATCAGTGAGGGGACTAAAGAGACCCAGTACTTC. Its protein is CAISEGTKETQYF.

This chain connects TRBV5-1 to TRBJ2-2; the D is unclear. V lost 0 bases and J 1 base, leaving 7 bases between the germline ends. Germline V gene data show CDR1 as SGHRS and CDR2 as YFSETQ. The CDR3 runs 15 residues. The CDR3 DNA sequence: TGCGCCAGCAGCTTGGGATTTGGGAACACCGGGGAGCTGTTTTTT. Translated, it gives CASSLGFGNTGELFF.

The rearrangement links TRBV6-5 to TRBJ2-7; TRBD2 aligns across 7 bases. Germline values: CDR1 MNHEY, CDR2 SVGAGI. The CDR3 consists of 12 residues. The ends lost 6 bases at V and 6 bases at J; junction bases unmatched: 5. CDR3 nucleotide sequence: TGTGCCAGCAGCGCCTGGGGGGGCGAGCAGTACTTC. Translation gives CASSAWGGEQYF.